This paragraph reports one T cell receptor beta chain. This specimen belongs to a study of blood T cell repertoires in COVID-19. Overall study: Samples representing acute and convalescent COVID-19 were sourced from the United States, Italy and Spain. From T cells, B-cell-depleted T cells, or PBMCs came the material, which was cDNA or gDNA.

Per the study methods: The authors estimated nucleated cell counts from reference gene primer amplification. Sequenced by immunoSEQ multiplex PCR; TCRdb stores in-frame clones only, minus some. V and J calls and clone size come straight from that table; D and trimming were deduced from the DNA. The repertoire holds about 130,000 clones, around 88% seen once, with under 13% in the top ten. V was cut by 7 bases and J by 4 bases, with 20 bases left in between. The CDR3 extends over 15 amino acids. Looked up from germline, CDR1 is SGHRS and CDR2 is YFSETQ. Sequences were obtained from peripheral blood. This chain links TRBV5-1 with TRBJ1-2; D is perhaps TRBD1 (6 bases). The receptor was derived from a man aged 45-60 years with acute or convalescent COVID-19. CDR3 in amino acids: CASAIQGRATYGYTF. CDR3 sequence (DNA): TGCGCCAGCGCGATCCAGGGGCGGGCTACCTATGGCTACACCTTC.